The clone carrying this TCR beta chain was seen many times. TRAV- and TRBV-specific primers primed first-strand cDNA, covering alpha and beta chains. TCR amplification used roughly 21 PCR cycles, a constant-region primer and a V-primer adapter. TCRdb ran MiXCR on the reads and lists one entry per CDR3 protein. This sample carries under 95,000 distinct CDR3 sequences, 15% to 20% of them seen once, and the ten largest clones take approximately 1.5%. These data originate in a study of low-dose radiotherapy and immunotherapy resistance in tumors. Study background: Every 2 weeks, cohort 1 got 0.5 Gy, reaching 6.5 Gy to the planning target volume. From cycle 1 day 1, patients took oral aspirin 300 mg every day for four cycles.

This CDR3 comprises 15 residues. Looked up from germline, CDR1 is SGHRS and CDR2 is YFSETQ. The ends lost 1 base at V and 8 bases at J; junction bases unmatched: 6. Time point here: after trial treatment. Stated treatment: LDRT plus nivolumab, ipilimumab, low-dose cyclophosphamide and aspirin (RACIN trial). Eligible patients had advanced solid tumors lacking tumor-infiltrating lymphocytes. The chain employs TRBV5-1 and TRBJ1-6; 7 bases align to TRBD1. This TCR derives from a male donor with prostate cancer. The specimen comprised PBMCs, sampled after low-dose radiotherapy plus immunotherapy. The CDR3 nucleotides are TGCGCCAGCAGCTTGTGGACAGGAGGAGATTCACCCCTCCACTTT. Translating it yields CASSLWTGGDSPLHF.